Listed here are 20 T cell receptor beta chains from one sample, sequenced in a study of T-cell reconstitution after alpha-beta-depleted transplantation in children. Construction of the TCRbeta library involved unique molecular identifiers. TCRdb fed the PCR reads into MiXCR, producing one record per CDR3 protein. This sample has about 540,000 distinct CDR3 sequences; approximately 20% occur once, and the top ten carry roughly 3.3%. The sequences come from PBMCs from the stem cell graft donor, collected from the stem cell graft. Source of these receptors: a human donor who donated a stem cell graft to a child with acute lymphoblastic leukemia.

This chain connects TRBV29-1 to TRBJ1-3; D not certain. The CDR3 totals 16 residues. Trimming removed 4 bases from V and 0 bases from J, with 16 bases in between. Germline loops: CDR1 SQVTM, CDR2 ANQGSEA. The CDR3 coding sequence is TGCAGCGTTGTGGAGAGAGTGAGGGCCTCTGGAAACACCATATATTTT. Translating gives CSVVERVRASGNTIYF.

In its sample, this clonotype was seen many times. This chain uses TRBV5-6 with TRBJ2-7; 9 bases align to TRBD1. CDR3 length equals 13 residues. CDR1 is SGHDT and CDR2 is YYEEEE in the germline V gene. V dropped 0 bases and J dropped 9; count of bases not matched to a gene: 4. The CDR3 region is CASSLDRTGVQYF. CDR3 nucleotides: TGTGCCAGCAGCTTGGACAGGACAGGGGTGCAGTACTTC. Full variable domain (rest looked up from reference TRBV5-6 and TRBJ2-7): DAGVTQSPTHLIKTRGQQVTLRCSPKSGHDTVSWYQQALGQGPQFIFQYYEEEERQRGNFPDRFSGHQFPNYSSELNVNALLLGDSALYLCASSLDRTGVQYFGPGTRLTVT.

This clonotype was seen a handful of times. The junction shows a germline mismatch at one end, possibly a read error. The V call is TRBV7-8, the J call TRBJ2-1; unclear D gene. CDR1 SGHVS and CDR2 FQNEAQ come from the germline V gene. The CDR3 consists of 13 residues. The CDR3 sequence is CASGLRVVNEQFF. The CDR3 DNA sequence: TGTGCCAGCGGCTTAAGGGTGGTTAATGAGCAGTTCTTC.

Worth noting for this clonotype: Without the conserved terminal phenylalanine or tryptophan, this CDR3 likely stems from a read error. This chain connects TRBV2 to TRBJ2-3, with D possibly being TRBD1 (6 bases). The germline CDR1 and CDR2 sequences are SNHLY and FYNNEI. Trimming shortened V by 4 bases and J by 2 bases, and 10 bases separated the two germline ends. The CDR3 runs to 14 residues. CDR3 loop: CASSVTGTTDTQYV. The CDR3 nucleotides read TGTGCCAGCAGTGTCACAGGGACCACAGATACGCAGTATGTT.

In this sample, this clonotype turned up a few times. The CDR3 is CASSPTPGGSNIQYF. In DNA form, the CDR3 reads TGTGCCAGCAGCCCGACCCCGGGCGGTTCTAACATTCAGTACTTC. The chain is built from TRBV7-9 and TRBJ2-4; D is undetermined. V lost 5 bases, J lost 7 bases, and 18 bases lay in between. The germline V gene has CDR1 SEHNR and CDR2 FQNEAQ (reference sequence). CDR3 length: 15 amino acids.

This chain uses TRBV7-9 with TRBJ2-1, with 9 bases aligning to TRBD1. Germline V gene sequence: CDR1 SEHNR, CDR2 FQNEAQ (reference sequence). The CDR3 is made up of 15 amino acids. V dropped 5 bases and J dropped 7; count of bases not matched to a gene: 9. CDR3 loop: CASSAGGQGPNEQFF. For the CDR3, the DNA is TGTGCCAGCAGCGCCGGGGGACAGGGCCCGAATGAGCAGTTCTTC.

The chain uses TRBV12-3 or TRBV12-4 and TRBJ1-5; D gene uncertain. Between the trimmed V and J ends, which lost 4 bases and 0 bases, there was a span of 13 bases. The CDR3 sequence is 16 residues long. CDR3: CASSSEGRYSNQPQHF. As DNA, the CDR3 is TGTGCCAGCAGTTCTGAAGGACGGTATAGCAATCAGCCCCAGCATTTT.

The table lists this clonotype with a few counts. The chain's CDR3 is CASSKNRGVPGELFF. CDR3 DNA: TGTGCCAGCAGCAAAAACAGGGGGGTCCCCGGGGAGCTGTTTTTT. The rearrangement links TRBV12-3 or TRBV12-4 to TRBJ2-2, with 8 positions matching TRBD1. V dropped 6 bases and J dropped 6; count of bases not matched to a gene: 9. The CDR3 spans 15 residues.

The J gene is TRBJ2-5, the V gene TRBV12-3 or TRBV12-4, with a weak D call TRBD2 (5 bases). There are 14 residues in the CDR3. V was clipped by 6 bases and J by 1 base, with 12 bases between them. CDR3 sequence: CASSPKGLQETQYF. The CDR3 region has the DNA TGTGCCAGCAGCCCAAAAGGACTCCAAGAGACCCAGTACTTC.

The chain employs TRBV19 and TRBJ2-7; no clear D. The CDR3 loop spans 14 amino acids. Germline V lookup: CDR1 LNHDA, CDR2 SQIVND (reference sequence). The germline V and J ends were trimmed by 3 bases and 3 bases, with 12 bases remaining between them. CDR3 in amino acids: CASSIGSPNYEQYF. For the CDR3, the DNA is TGTGCCAGTAGTATTGGCTCCCCGAACTACGAGCAGTACTTC.

V gene TRBV10-3 combines with J gene TRBJ2-1; 13 positions match TRBD2. V shed 0 bases, J shed 6 bases, and the junction held 8 bases outside the gene matches. The CDR3 runs 18 residues. Germline V gene lookup returns CDR1 ENHRY and CDR2 SYGVKD. The CDR3 loop is CAISESPGTSGTRNEQFF. CDR3 DNA sequence: TGTGCCATCAGTGAGTCCCCAGGGACTAGCGGGACTCGCAATGAGCAGTTCTTC.

This chain connects TRBV3-1 to TRBJ2-7; D remains unclear. The germline V gene encodes CDR1 LGHDT and CDR2 YNNKEL (reference sequence). There are 14 residues in the CDR3. V was pared by 1 base and J by 0 bases, with 7 bases between. CDR3 sequence: CASSQVTTSYEQYF. CDR3 coding DNA: TGTGCCAGCAGCCAAGTTACCACCTCCTACGAGCAGTACTTC.

This clonotype has more than one count but fewer than ten. The rearrangement links TRBV12-3 or TRBV12-4 to TRBJ1-1, with D possibly matching TRBD1 (6 bases). The ends were cut back, 7 bases at V and 0 bases at J, with 21 bases in the middle. This CDR3 is built from 17 residues. For the CDR3, the DNA is TGTGCCAGCACCTCACACCGGGACACCACCATGAACACTGAAGCTTTCTTT. Residues: CASTSHRDTTMNTEAFF.

This clonotype has a handful of counts. The J gene is TRBJ2-7, the V gene TRBV6-5, with 7 bases aligning to TRBD1. After removal of 4 bases from V and 6 bases from J, the junction contained 3 bases not matched to a gene. From germline, CDR1 is MNHEY and CDR2 SVGAGI. This CDR3 region has 12 residues. CDR3 in amino acids: CASSSTGTEQYF. The DNA of the CDR3 is TGTGCCAGCAGTTCGACAGGGACCGAGCAGTACTTC.

The rearrangement links TRBV29-1 to TRBJ1-2, with 8 nucleotides matching TRBD1. The J segment lost 0 bases and the V segment lost 1 base, leaving 4 bases of the junction unmatched. This CDR3 has 15 amino acids. Per germline, CDR1 SQVTM and CDR2 ANQGSEA. This CDR3 reads CSVEARTGPNYGYTF. For the CDR3, the DNA is TGCAGCGTTGAAGCTCGGACAGGGCCTAACTATGGCTACACCTTC.

This clonotype was found a few times. The chain uses TRBV5-6 and TRBJ2-7; D possibly matches TRBD1 or TRBD2 (5 bases each). This CDR3 has 15 amino acids. The V and J ends lost 0 bases and 3 bases respectively, with 13 bases between them. Germline V lookup: CDR1 SGHDT, CDR2 YYEEEE. CDR3 in amino acids: CASSLGPSRGYEQYF. The CDR3 region has the DNA TGTGCCAGCAGCTTGGGGCCCTCGAGGGGCTACGAGCAGTACTTC.

This clonotype has a count of ten or more. The chain couples TRBV20-1 to TRBJ2-7; tentatively, D is TRBD1 (6 bases). CDR3 size: 14 residues. The ends were cut back, 2 bases at V and 3 bases at J, with 14 bases in the middle. The germline V gene encodes CDR1 DFQATT and CDR2 SNEGSKA (reference sequence). CDR3 DNA: TGCAGTGCTAGAACACAGGGAGTGGACTACGAGCAGTACTTC. This codes for CSARTQGVDYEQYF.

This clonotype was detected only a few times. The chain joins TRBV5-1 to TRBJ2-2; the match to TRBD2 covers 10 bases. The germline gives CDR1 SGHRS, CDR2 YFSETQ. The CDR3 is 16 residues long. V was pared by 4 bases and J by 6 bases, with 9 bases of the junction left unmatched. CDR3 region: CASSHRLAGEAGELFF. The CDR3 nucleotides are TGCGCCAGCAGCCACCGGCTAGCGGGAGAGGCCGGGGAGCTGTTTTTT.

This clonotype was recorded at least ten times. V and J are TRBV5-1 and TRBJ2-7; D possibly corresponds to TRBD2 (5 bases). Per germline, CDR1 SGHRS and CDR2 YFSETQ. The germline V and J ends were trimmed by 2 bases and 6 bases, with 9 bases remaining between them. The CDR3 is made up of 12 amino acids. CDR3 DNA: TGCGCCAGCAGCTTATCTAGCTCCGAGCAGTACTTC. This codes for CASSLSSSEQYF.

This clonotype was observed a handful of times. At one of its ends the junction is not consistent with the germline gene, which may arise from a read error. The V and J genes are TRBV20-1 and TRBJ2-1, with a weak D call TRBD2 (6 bases). This CDR3 is built from 11 residues. Germline V lookup: CDR1 DFQATT, CDR2 SNEGSKA (reference sequence). CDR3 coding DNA: TGCAGTGCCAATACGCGGGATCGGGGTTTGTTC. The encoded protein is CSANTRDRGLF.